This T cell receptor (beta chain) is drawn from a study of blood T cells in healthy people across ages. This clonotype has a handful of counts. CDR1 and CDR2 from the germline V gene are ENHRY and SYGVKD. The CDR3 spans 15 residues. Germline trimming cut 0 bases from V and 4 bases from J; bases unmatched to any gene: 5. Combining a sample-barcoded 5' primer with a J-beta primer mix, a second PCR ran for 7 to 11 cycles. One entry per CDR3 protein results from TCRdb running MiXCR on the 5' RACE reads. The sample has about 1.1 million distinct CDR3 sequences; more than 30% are singletons. Sequencing used blood. The source of this sequence is a man younger than 30 in good health. The chain joins TRBV10-3 to TRBJ1-2; TRBD1 matches at 7 bases. In DNA, the CDR3 is TGTGCCATCAGTGAGTCCGAGACAGGGAGCTATGGCTACACCTTC. It is translated as CAISESETGSYGYTF.